The present T cell receptor (beta chain) was sequenced within a study of cytomegalovirus exposure and HLA in healthy donors. Vbeta (60) and Jbeta (13) primers were used in the PCR. Method: immunoSEQ multiplex PCR; TCRdb's copy keeps in-frame clones and lacks some. The table shows 130,000 or so clones, with 70% to 85% occurring only once. This clone was detected once. The antigen remains unidentified. This CDR3 spans 16 amino acids. V lost 0 bases and J lost 0, with 9 bases in between. In germline, CDR1 is MGHRA, CDR2 YSYEKL. Study results and caveats: There were some public TCRs occurring in many donors, but most TCR sequences were rare. In a later analysis, TCR beta V- and J-gene trimming showed a link to a missense DCLRE1C variant. In the analysis, some V segments, TRBV6-2 and TRBV6-3 included, were excluded as indistinguishable. When presence/absence was analysed, sequencing depth was taken to be roughly uniform across donors.

The chain recombines TRBV4-1 with TRBJ1-5; tentatively, D is TRBD1 (5 bases). This sequence originates from a man aged 35 to 55 in good health and CMV-seronegative. Specimen: PBMCs. DNA for the CDR3: TGCGCCAGCAGCCAAGACGGGGGGTATAGCAATCAGCCCCAGCATTTT. The encoded protein is CASSQDGGYSNQPQHF.